The rows below give T cell receptor beta chains drawn from one sample of a study of CD8 T cells in ankylosing spondylitis. TCRdb reanalysed the 5' RACE reads using MiXCR and keeps one entry per CDR3 protein. The profile shows around 150,000 distinct CDR3 sequences, around 32% of them singletons. The sequenced material came from synovial fluid, either unsorted or a sorted T cell fraction (not recorded which). The receptors stem from a male donor with ankylosing spondylitis. Both conserved end residues are part of each CDR3. The D gene is left open where the match is weak. Clone size is given for some rows only: seen once, a few or many times, or a class if the clone is expanded.

many	TRBV12-3/TRBV12-4	-	TRBJ2-4	CASTPGGGRKNIQYF	TGTGCCAGCACTCCTGGTGGGGGAAGGAAAAACATTCAGTACTTC
-	TRBV7-2	-	TRBJ2-7	CASSLMGEVSYEQYF	TGTGCCAGCAGCTTAATGGGGGAGGTCTCCTACGAGCAGTACTTC
-	TRBV29-1	-	TRBJ2-1	CSVVVLGEQFF	TGCAGCGTTGTCGTTCTCGGTGAGCAGTTCTTC
few	TRBV14	TRBD2	TRBJ2-3	CASSQDIAGGTDTQYF	TGTGCCAGCAGCCAAGATATAGCGGGGGGCACAGATACGCAGTATTTT
-	TRBV18	TRBD2	TRBJ2-7	CASSRAGTSGRYEQYF	TGTGCCAGCTCACGTGCCGGGACTAGCGGGAGATACGAGCAGTACTTC
-	TRBV20-1	-	TRBJ2-1	CSARFGDVHNEQFF	TGCAGTGCTAGATTCGGGGACGTCCACAATGAGCAGTTCTTC
-	TRBV10-3	-	TRBJ2-5	CAIKGGLAGETQYF	TGTGCCATCAAAGGAGGGCTAGCAGGAGAGACCCAGTACTTC
-	TRBV7-9	TRBD1	TRBJ1-1	CASSLADRGPNTEAFF	TGTGCCAGCAGCTTAGCGGACAGGGGGCCTAACACTGAAGCTTTCTTT
many	TRBV10-3	TRBD2	TRBJ2-7	CAISGNLAGATEQYF	TGTGCCATCAGTGGTAACCTAGCGGGAGCTACCGAGCAGTACTTC
many	TRBV7-2	-	TRBJ2-7	CASSLAGASGAAEQYF	TGTGCCAGCAGCTTAGCAGGAGCGTCGGGGGCAGCCGAGCAGTACTTC
-	TRBV5-5	-	TRBJ1-3	CASSLEDRRNTIYF	TGTGCCAGCAGCTTAGAGGACAGACGAAACACCATATATTTT
few	TRBV27	TRBD2	TRBJ2-1	CASSSKLAGGGWCEQFF	TGTGCCAGCAGTTCTAAGCTAGCGGGAGGGGGATGGTGTGAGCAGTTCTTC
-	TRBV7-3	-	TRBJ1-2	CASSLWANYGYTF	TGTGCCAGCAGCTTATGGGCTAACTATGGCTACACCTTC
few	TRBV20-1	-	TRBJ1-2	CSATVDSSYGYTF	TGCAGTGCTACAGTAGACAGTAGTTATGGCTACACCTTC
-	TRBV20-1	-	TRBJ1-3	CSAREQVAGNTIYF	TGCAGTGCTAGAGAACAGGTAGCTGGAAACACCATATATTTT
-	TRBV5-1	TRBD1	TRBJ1-3	CASSSGGSGNTIYF	TGTGCCAGCAGCTCAGGGGGCTCTGGAAACACCATATATTTT
-	TRBV20-1	TRBD1	TRBJ2-7	CSAHRQGAFEQYF	TGCAGTGCTCACCGACAGGGGGCCTTTGAGCAGTACTTC
few	TRBV4-1	TRBD1	TRBJ2-2	CASSSLTGVGTGELFF	TGCGCCAGCAGCTCCCTGACAGGGGTTGGCACCGGGGAGCTGTTTTTT
few	TRBV6-5	TRBD2	TRBJ2-3	CASSYRGTSRVVTQYF	TGTGCCAGCAGTTACAGGGGGACTAGCCGAGTTGTAACGCAGTATTTT
-	TRBV28	-	TRBJ2-5	CASSFHTPGVGQETQYF	TGTGCCAGCAGTTTCCACACCCCAGGGGTGGGCCAAGAGACCCAGTACTTC
few	TRBV2	-	TRBJ1-4	CASMAADYATNEKLFF	TGTGCCAGCATGGCTGCAGACTATGCAACTAATGAAAAACTGTTTTTT
-	TRBV28	TRBD2	TRBJ2-2	CASSLLAGGRGELFF	TGTGCCAGCAGTTTACTAGCGGGAGGCCGCGGAGAGCTGTTTTTT
many	TRBV20-1	-	TRBJ2-3	CSASRDSTDTQYF	TGCAGTGCTAGTCGGGACAGCACAGATACGCAGTATTTT
few	TRBV5-6	TRBD2	TRBJ2-7	CASTTKGTSAAYEQYF	TGTGCCAGCACTACGAAAGGGACTAGCGCCGCCTACGAGCAGTACTTC
-	TRBV7-6	TRBD1	TRBJ2-2	CASSRTGSPGELFF	TGTGCCAGCAGCCGGACAGGCTCTCCCGGGGAGCTGTTTTTT
-	TRBV12-3/TRBV12-4	TRBD1	TRBJ1-5	CASTQGGTGVRAQHF	TGTGCCAGCACCCAAGGGGGGACAGGGGTTCGGGCCCAGCATTTT
many	TRBV5-1	-	TRBJ2-3	CASRSSTDTQYF	TGCGCCAGCAGGAGCAGCACAGATACGCAGTATTTT
few	TRBV6-2/TRBV6-3	-	TRBJ1-1	CASSYSIMGEAFF	TGTGCCAGCAGTTACTCGATTATGGGTGAAGCTTTCTTT
-	TRBV10-2	-	TRBJ2-5	CASRPKFGTQNQETQYF	TGCGCCAGCAGGCCCAAGTTCGGGACTCAAAATCAAGAGACCCAGTACTTC
few	TRBV7-2	-	TRBJ1-1	CASSPILGLNTEAFF	TGTGCCAGCAGCCCAATTTTGGGGTTGAACACTGAAGCTTTCTTT
-	TRBV7-9	-	TRBJ1-1	CASSLKGPNTEAFF	TGTGCCAGCAGCTTAAAGGGCCCGAACACTGAAGCTTTCTTT
-	TRBV7-6	-	TRBJ2-1	CASSFDGLPGNEQFF	TGTGCCAGCAGCTTCGACGGGCTCCCCGGCAATGAGCAGTTCTTC
-	TRBV6-1	TRBD2	TRBJ2-2	CASSKKAGGMTGELFF	TGTGCCAGCAGTAAGAAAGCGGGGGGGATGACCGGGGAGCTGTTTTTT
many	TRBV20-1	TRBD2	TRBJ2-2	CSARGSGRTGELFF	TGCAGTGCTAGGGGGAGCGGGAGGACCGGGGAGCTGTTTTTT
-	TRBV18	TRBD1	TRBJ2-7	CASSPPSLTGGRYEQYF	TGTGCCAGCTCACCACCGTCTCTGACAGGGGGCAGGTACGAGCAGTACTTC
few	TRBV7-9	-	TRBJ1-3	CASSFRGGGNTIYF	TGTGCCAGCAGCTTCAGGGGAGGAGGAAACACCATATATTTT
-	TRBV3-1	-	TRBJ1-3	CASSPRAKNTIYF	TGTGCCAGCAGCCCCCGAGCTAAAAACACCATATATTTT
many	TRBV28	-	TRBJ2-1	CASSFPRGGGVYNEQFF	TGTGCCAGCAGTTTTCCCCGGGGAGGGGGCGTATACAATGAGCAGTTCTTC
few	TRBV11-1	TRBD2	TRBJ2-5	CASSLGTSGGQETQYF	TGTGCCAGCAGCTTAGGGACTAGCGGGGGACAAGAGACCCAGTACTTC
-	TRBV5-1	-	TRBJ2-2	CASSLEPKNTGELFF	TGCGCCAGCAGCTTGGAACCAAAAAACACCGGGGAGCTGTTTTTT
few	TRBV10-3	TRBD1	TRBJ1-1	CAIRNKKQGIDTEAFF	TGTGCCATCCGCAATAAGAAACAGGGGATAGACACTGAAGCTTTCTTT
-	TRBV15	-	TRBJ1-1	CATSRQLRTEAFF	TGTGCCACCAGTCGACAGTTGAGGACTGAAGCTTTCTTT